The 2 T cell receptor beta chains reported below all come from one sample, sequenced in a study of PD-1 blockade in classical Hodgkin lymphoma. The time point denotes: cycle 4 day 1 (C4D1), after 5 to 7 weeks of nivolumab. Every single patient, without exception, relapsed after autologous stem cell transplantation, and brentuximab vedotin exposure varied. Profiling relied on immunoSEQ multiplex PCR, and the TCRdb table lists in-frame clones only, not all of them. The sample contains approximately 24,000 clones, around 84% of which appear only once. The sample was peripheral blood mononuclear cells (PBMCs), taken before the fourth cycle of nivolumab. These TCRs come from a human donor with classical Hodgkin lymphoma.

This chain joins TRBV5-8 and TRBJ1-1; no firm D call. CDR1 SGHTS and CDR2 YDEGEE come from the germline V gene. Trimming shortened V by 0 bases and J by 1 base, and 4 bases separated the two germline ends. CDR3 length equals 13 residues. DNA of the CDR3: TGTGCCAGCAGCTTGGATGCGAACACTGAAGCTTTCTTT. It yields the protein CASSLDANTEAFF.

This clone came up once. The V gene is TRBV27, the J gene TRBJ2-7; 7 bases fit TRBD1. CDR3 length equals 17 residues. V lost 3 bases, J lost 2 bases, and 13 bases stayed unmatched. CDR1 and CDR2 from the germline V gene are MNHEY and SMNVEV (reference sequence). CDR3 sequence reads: CASSFRPGLQGTYEQYF. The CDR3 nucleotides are TGTGCCAGCAGTTTTCGGCCCGGTCTACAGGGGACCTACGAGCAGTACTTC.